The entry below gives a single TCR beta chain sequence along with its context. Its target is not known. Profiled with immunoSEQ multiplex PCR; TCRdb holds only in-frame clones, not every one. The sample contains nearly 20,000 clones, 80% to 90% of which appear only once. This sample was included in a study of somatic mutations in cytotoxic T cells in rheumatoid arthritis. In the study overall: Sorting by flow gave nearly 100% purity for some V beta antibody-stained T-cell populations, including V beta1+ cells sequenced for TCRB. Overall study results and limits: Within 8 of 65 patients, the single biggest CD8+ clone made up more than 20% of CD8+ cells.

The J segment lost 3 bases and the V segment lost 5 bases, leaving 10 bases of the junction unmatched. This CDR3 is 15 amino acids long. Germline V gene sequence: CDR1 MNHEY, CDR2 SMNVEV (reference sequence). The TCR was taken from a middle-aged man in good health. Sequences were obtained from CD8+ T cells sorted from blood. The chain joins TRBV27 to TRBJ2-7; 7 positions agree with TRBD2. CDR3 sequence reads: CASSRRRGGSYEQYF. In DNA, the CDR3 is TGTGCCAGCAGTCGACGTCGGGGCGGGAGCTACGAGCAGTACTTC.